The 24 T cell receptor beta chains below come from one sample, sequenced in a study of T-cell reconstitution after alpha-beta-depleted transplantation in children. Using unique molecular identifiers, the investigators prepared the TCRbeta library. Each CDR3 protein gets one entry after TCRdb re-called the PCR reads with MiXCR. The sample lists around 270,000 distinct CDR3 sequences, 10% occurring once. This specimen consisted of PBMCs, obtained before TCRalphabeta/CD19-depleted stem cell transplant. All receptors come from a boy under two years old with acute myeloid leukemia, due to receive a stem cell transplant.

This clonotype was counted many times. The rearrangement links TRBV10-3 to TRBJ2-7; D gene ambiguous. V lost 5 bases, J lost 4 bases, and 12 bases lay in between. Per germline, CDR1 ENHRY and CDR2 SYGVKD. The CDR3 is made up of 13 amino acids. In nucleotides, the CDR3 is TGTGCCATCAGTTATGGTACCGGGTACGAGCAGTACTTC. It yields the protein CAISYGTGYEQYF.

This clonotype was detected many times. This chain connects TRBV7-9 to TRBJ2-7; D possibly corresponds to TRBD1 (5 bases). This CDR3 comprises 13 residues. Germline-derived CDR1 and CDR2 are SEHNR and FQNEAQ (reference sequence). The germline V and J ends were trimmed by 0 bases and 7 bases, with 10 bases remaining between them. The CDR3 DNA sequence: TGTGCCAGCAGCTTAGCGGGGCCAGGTGAGCAGTACTTC. Translated: CASSLAGPGEQYF.

This clonotype was seen only a few times. CDR3 in DNA: TGTGCCAGTAGTATCCCCCCGAGCTCCTACAATGAGCAGTTCTTC. Protein sequence: CASSIPPSSYNEQFF. The chain combines TRBV19 with TRBJ2-1, with D unresolved. The CDR3 is made up of 15 amino acids. V was clipped by 3 bases and J by 0 bases, with 9 bases between them. Germline CDR1 LNHDA, CDR2 SQIVND (reference sequence).

This clonotype was counted ten times or more. The CDR3 reads CASSSTGGGADTQYF. The CDR3 DNA reads TGCGCCAGCAGCTCTACAGGGGGCGGGGCAGATACGCAGTATTTT. The J gene is TRBJ2-3, the V gene TRBV5-1; 9 bases line up with TRBD1. CDR1 and CDR2 (germline): SGHRS, YFSETQ. CDR3 length: 15 amino acids. J gave up 4 bases and V 3 bases, and 6 bases lay outside the gene matches. Complete variable domain (other parts from reference TRBV5-1 and TRBJ2-3): KAGVTQTPRYLIKTRGQQVTLSCSPISGHRSVSWYQQTPGQGLQFLFEYFSETQRNKGNFPGRFSGRQFSNSRSEMNVSTLELGDSALYLCASSSTGGGADTQYFGPGTRLTVL.

At least ten counts were recorded for this clonotype. The rearrangement joins TRBV11-2 to TRBJ1-3; D not resolved. Germline assignment: CDR1 SGHAT and CDR2 FQNNGV. Trimming removed 5 bases from V and 1 base from J, with 9 bases in between. This CDR3 is built from 14 residues. The CDR3 loop is CASSPLISGNTIYF. CDR3 coding DNA: TGTGCCAGCAGCCCGTTGATTTCTGGAAACACCATATATTTT.

This clonotype turned up a few times. This chain connects TRBV19 to TRBJ2-1, with 13 bases matching TRBD2. Germline V gene lookup returns CDR1 LNHDA and CDR2 SQIVND (reference sequence). V dropped 5 bases and J dropped 8; count of bases not matched to a gene: 9. The CDR3 length is 16 residues. The CDR3 is CASSARTSGGVDEQFF. In nucleotides, the CDR3 is TGTGCCAGTAGTGCCCGGACTAGCGGGGGAGTCGATGAGCAGTTCTTC.

This clonotype appeared a few times. V and J are TRBV6-5 and TRBJ2-7; 8 bases align to TRBD1. This CDR3 has 15 amino acids. Per germline, CDR1 MNHEY and CDR2 SVGAGI. The trim removed 5 bases at V and 1 base at J, leaving 7 bases unmatched. DNA for the CDR3: TGTGCCAGCAGTAACTTCAGGACAGGGTCCTACGAGCAGTACTTC. Its protein product is CASSNFRTGSYEQYF.

This clonotype was seen ten or more times. The chain is built from TRBV25-1 and TRBJ2-3; the D gene is possibly TRBD2 (6 bases). V lost 1 base to trimming and J lost 1 base, with 6 bases between them. This CDR3 region has 14 residues. Germline V gives CDR1 MGHDK, CDR2 SYGVNS. The CDR3 region has the DNA TGTGCCAGCAGTGAATGGGGGGGCACAGATACGCAGTATTTT. It codes for CASSEWGGTDTQYF.

This clonotype has ten or more counts. The germline gene is not matched at one end of the junction; a read error may be the cause. V is TRBV6-5 and J is TRBJ2-5; tentatively, D is TRBD1 (6 bases). The CDR3 extends over 14 amino acids. Germline V CDR1 and CDR2: MNHEY, SVGAGI. The CDR3 here is CASSYQGNQETHYF. The CDR3 region has the DNA TGTGCCAGCAGTTACCAGGGGAACCAAGAGACCCATTACTTC.

Many counts were recorded for this clonotype. V gene TRBV24-1 combines with J gene TRBJ2-5; D tentatively fits TRBD1 or TRBD2 (6 bases each). The length of the CDR3 is 14 residues. Germline assignment: CDR1 KGHDR and CDR2 SFDVKD. Trimming took 8 bases from V and 5 from J, leaving 17 bases between them. The CDR3 spells CATTTPGAWETQYF. The CDR3 nucleotides read TGTGCCACCACGACCCCGGGGGCATGGGAGACCCAGTACTTC.

V and J are TRBV6-2 or TRBV6-3 and TRBJ2-7, with D perhaps matching TRBD2 (6 bases). This CDR3 is 14 amino acids long. Germline-derived CDR1 and CDR2 are MNHEY and SVGEGT. Trimming left V 0 bases short and J 0 bases short, with 6 bases between. The CDR3 sequence is CASSYSTSSYEQYF. The CDR3 coding sequence is TGTGCCAGCAGTTACTCGACTAGCTCCTACGAGCAGTACTTC.

This clonotype was recorded many times. The chain employs TRBV5-1 and TRBJ2-7; perhaps TRBD1 as D (5 bases). Germline V gives CDR1 SGHRS, CDR2 YFSETQ. The CDR3 runs 15 residues. V lost 1 base and J lost 0, with 11 bases in between. Here the CDR3 DNA reads TGCGCCAGCAGCTTGTATCCAGGGCGCTCCTACGAGCAGTACTTC. Translation gives CASSLYPGRSYEQYF.

This clonotype was seen repeatedly, ten times or more. The chain employs TRBV27 and TRBJ2-1; 8 bases fit TRBD1. The CDR3 runs to 15 residues. V gave up 7 bases and J gave up 0 bases; unmatched junction bases: 5. Looked up from germline, CDR1 is MNHEY and CDR2 is SMNVEV (reference sequence). As DNA, the CDR3 is TGTGCCAGCACTCGACAGGGGAGCTCCTACAATGAGCAGTTCTTC. Encoded protein: CASTRQGSSYNEQFF.

J is TRBJ2-4 and V is TRBV20-1; 12 nucleotides match TRBD2. Germline V lookup: CDR1 DFQATT, CDR2 SNEGSKA (reference sequence). The CDR3 is 15 residues long. After removal of 3 bases from V and 4 bases from J, the junction contained 4 bases not matched to a gene. The CDR3 region is CSARGTSGLKNIQYF. The CDR3 DNA reads TGCAGTGCTAGGGGGACTAGCGGGCTGAAAAACATTCAGTACTTC.

There are many counts of this clonotype. The chain carries TRBV12-3 or TRBV12-4 and TRBJ2-1; perhaps TRBD2 as D (6 bases). The germline V and J ends were trimmed by 6 bases and 8 bases, with 11 bases remaining between them. The CDR3 runs to 12 residues. CDR3 amino acids: CASRTLADEQFF. The CDR3 region has the DNA TGTGCCAGCAGGACACTAGCAGATGAGCAGTTCTTC.

This clonotype came up many times. The V call is TRBV27, the J call TRBJ2-7, with a possible D match to TRBD1 (6 bases). Trimming removed 3 bases at V and 3 bases at J, with 12 bases between. The germline CDR1 and CDR2 sequences are MNHEY and SMNVEV (reference sequence). There are 14 residues in the CDR3. For the CDR3, the DNA is TGTGCCAGCAGTTTTTCAGGGGCGGGCTACGAGCAGTACTTC. Amino acids: CASSFSGAGYEQYF.

This clonotype was counted many times. The CDR3 spells CASSLRLWDRQETQYF. In DNA, the CDR3 is TGTGCCAGCAGTTTAAGGCTTTGGGACAGACAAGAGACCCAGTACTTC. The chain combines TRBV28 with TRBJ2-5; 7 bases match TRBD1. Germline values: CDR1 MDHEN, CDR2 SYDVKM. CDR3 length: 16 amino acids. The trim removed 2 bases at V and 2 bases at J, leaving 8 bases unmatched.

The sample holds many counts of this clonotype. The J gene is TRBJ2-7, the V gene TRBV5-1; the match to TRBD2 covers 8 bases. This CDR3 is built from 15 residues. Germline-derived CDR1 and CDR2 are SGHRS and YFSETQ. With 2 bases clipped from V and 3 bases from J, the junction kept 7 bases outside the gene matches. The CDR3 DNA reads as TGCGCCAGCAGCTTTGTGGGTAGCGGGAACTACGAGCAGTACTTC. This gives the protein CASSFVGSGNYEQYF.

Concerning this clonotype: A much larger clone sits a single nucleotide away, making a read error possible. CDR3 protein: CASSRQGSCVGSYEQYF. The CDR3 DNA follows: TGTGCCAGCAGCCGACAGGGGTCCTGTGTAGGCTCCTACGAGCAGTACTTC. This chain connects TRBV3-1 to TRBJ2-7; TRBD1 matches at 8 bases. V lost 4 bases to trimming and J lost 0 bases; unmatched junction nucleotides: 11. Germline values: CDR1 LGHDT, CDR2 YNNKEL (reference sequence). This CDR3 region has 17 residues.

This clonotype was picked up many times. J is TRBJ2-5 and V is TRBV21-1; the table names TRBD2, a call not compared with the DNA. TRBV21-1 is a documented pseudogene. This CDR3 has 17 residues. The CDR3 here is CASSKNGLAGNQETQYF. The CDR3, as DNA: TGTGCCAGCAGCAAAAATGGACTAGCGGGGAATCAAGAGACCCAGTACTTC.

This clonotype was found many times. The genes are TRBV5-8 and TRBJ1-2; possible D gene TRBD1, 5 bases. The CDR3 sequence is 14 residues long. Germline V gene lookup returns CDR1 SGHTS and CDR2 YDEGEE. Trimming removed 4 bases at V and 1 base at J, with 11 bases between. CDR3 sequence reads: CASSLQAGNYGYTF. The CDR3 DNA reads as TGTGCCAGCAGCCTACAGGCCGGTAACTATGGCTACACCTTC.

This clonotype has ten or more counts. The J gene is TRBJ2-3, the V gene TRBV12-3 or TRBV12-4; D unclear. Trimming left V 5 bases short and J 6 bases short, with 12 bases between. The CDR3 length is 13 residues. The CDR3 spells CASSRVGSDTQYF. DNA of the CDR3: TGTGCCAGCAGTCGGGTGGGGTCCGATACGCAGTATTTT.

The chain combines TRBV6-1 with TRBJ2-2; 11 bases agree with TRBD1. CDR1 is MNHNS, CDR2 SASEGT, per germline. The CDR3 extends over 15 amino acids. J lost 7 bases, V lost 7 bases, and 8 bases had no gene match. This CDR3 is CASTWSGQGDGELFF. The CDR3 DNA follows: TGTGCCAGCACCTGGTCGGGACAGGGGGACGGGGAGCTGTTTTTT.

This clonotype was seen repeatedly, ten times or more. The V and J genes are TRBV28 and TRBJ1-4, with a weak D call TRBD1 (6 bases). The V and J ends lost 6 bases and 8 bases respectively, with 16 bases between them. The CDR3 totals 14 residues. Germline CDR1 reads MDHEN; CDR2 reads SYDVKM. CDR3 nucleotides: TGTGCCAGCAGCCGTGGACAGCAGAGGGAAAAACTGTTTTTT. It encodes CASSRGQQREKLFF. Filled out from reference TRBV28 and TRBJ1-4, the complete variable domain reads DVKVTQSSRYLVKRTGEKVFLECVQDMDHENMFWYRQDPGLGLRLIYFSYDVKMKEKGDIPEGYSVSREKKERFSLILESASTNQTSMYLCASSRGQQREKLFFGSGTQLSVL.